This entry features one T cell receptor (beta chain) sequence. CDR1 and CDR2 (germline): KGHSH, LQKENI. J lost 1 base, V lost 6 bases, and 21 bases had no gene match. The CDR3 is 20 residues long. This entry comes from a study of shared clonotypes between healthy human individuals. Sequencing used immunoSEQ multiplex PCR; TCRdb keeps in-frame clones, though not all of them. The table has roughly 760,000 clones, over 65% seen once. This receptor was identified in a woman younger than 45 in good health. Sequencing was carried out using memory CD4+ T cells sorted from blood. Subset here: CD45RA-negative fraction. J is TRBJ2-5 and V is TRBV18; the match to TRBD2 covers 9 bases. CDR3 DNA sequence: TGTGCCAGCTCCGGTAGACGGAAGACTAGCGGAAACTACCGCCAAGAGACCCAGTACTTC. Its protein is CASSGRRKTSGNYRQETQYF.